The clone carrying this T cell receptor (beta chain) was detected a few times. Its antigen is still unknown. These data belong to a study of T cells in Graves' hyperthyroidism and ophthalmopathy. In the study overall: Initial diagnosis, before any treatment, was when peripheral blood was collected.

With 5 bases clipped from V and 2 bases from J, the junction kept 11 bases outside the gene matches. This CDR3 has 18 residues. Germline values: CDR1 MNHNS, CDR2 SASEGT. Broader study findings: Most expanded thyroid clonotypes above 0.001 recurred in blood.

RNA transcripts served as the template for amplifying TCR beta CDR3 regions. Carried out on the TCR CDR3, a first-round RT-PCR used the HTBI primer set. A single record per CDR3 protein comes from TCRdb applying MiXCR to the multiplex PCR reads. The sample holds 450,000 to 550,000 distinct CDR3 sequences, around 24% seen once. Together with thyroid ultrasound, orbital computed tomography, serum thyroxine and TRAb, clinical symptoms were used for diagnoses. Sequencing was done on a sample of blood. The source of this sequence is a woman between 25 and 40 years old with Graves' ophthalmopathy. The rearrangement joins TRBV6-1 to TRBJ2-5, with 13 bases lining up with TRBD2. The CDR3 sequence is CASSLGLAGVGLQETQYF. The CDR3 DNA sequence: TGTGCCAGCAGTCTAGGACTAGCGGGAGTCGGTTTGCAAGAGACCCAGTACTTC.